This TCR beta chain was recovered during a study of cytomegalovirus exposure and HLA in healthy donors. Vbeta (60) and Jbeta (13) primers were used in the PCR. Clones were sequenced by immunoSEQ multiplex PCR, and TCRdb holds only the in-frame ones, with some missing. The table shows about 180,000 clones, with 80% occurring only once. The V gene end was trimmed by 4 bases and the J gene end by 2 bases; junction bases not matched to a gene: 3. The CDR3 runs to 13 residues. Germline lookup yields CDR1 SGHTS and CDR2 YDEGEE. Study observations and caveats: Only CMV serostatus was available as immune exposure information. In a later analysis, compared with equally common non-associated chains, HLA-associated beta chains were more expanded.

For this clone: As yet, its antigen is unknown.

V and J are TRBV5-8 and TRBJ2-7, with 7 bases aligning to TRBD2. The sequence was obtained from a young man in good health and CMV-seronegative. The material sequenced was PBMCs. For the CDR3, the DNA is TGTGCCAGCAGCCCGGGACTACCCTACGAGCAGTACTTC. Encoded protein: CASSPGLPYEQYF. The variable domain in full, with the rest retrieved from reference TRBV5-8 and TRBJ2-7, is EAGVTQSPTHLIKTRGQQATLRCSPISGHTSVYWYQQALGLGLQFLLWYDEGEERNRGNFPPRFSGRQFPNYSSELNVNALELEDSALYLCASSPGLPYEQYFGPGTRLTVT.